This T cell receptor beta chain came from a study of cytomegalovirus exposure and HLA in healthy donors. The germline CDR1 and CDR2 sequences are MNHEY and SVGAGI. V gave up 3 bases and J gave up 4 bases, with 15 bases separating them. The CDR3 has 16 amino acids. 13 Jbeta primers and 60 Vbeta primers were used for the PCR. Produced via immunoSEQ multiplex PCR; TCRdb's table is partial and in-frame only. This table holds some 190,000 clones, 70% to 85% found once. Study results and limitations: Indistinguishability led to the exclusion of some V segments, TRBV6-2 and TRBV6-3 included. Among the sequence variants, a highly shared cluster was likely an artifact of sequencing.

Worth noting for this clone: Its specificity is not known.

V is TRBV6-5 and J is TRBJ2-2; weak D call: TRBD2 (7 bases). Sequenced sample: PBMCs. The clonotype originates from a man in his forties in good health and CMV-seropositive. CDR3 in DNA: TGTGCCAGCAGTTATTGGGGGGGCGTGGGCACCGGGGAGCTGTTTTTT. The encoded protein is CASSYWGGVGTGELFF.